Here is one T cell receptor (beta chain) with its context. Here immunoSEQ multiplex PCR was the method, and the copy in TCRdb shows in-frame clones only, minus some. The sample records some 210,000 clones, approximately 80% being singletons. The sample originates from a study of blood T cell repertoires in COVID-19. About the research overall: The origin of the acute and convalescent COVID-19 samples was the United States, Italy and Spain.

V was cut by 4 bases and J by 4 bases, with 5 bases left in between. This CDR3 is 12 amino acids long. Germline CDR1 MNHEY, CDR2 SMNVEV (reference sequence). Allocation to cohorts depended on clinical history reported by the participants. Sequencing was carried out using PBMCs or T cells enriched from blood (not recorded which). The V and J genes are TRBV27 and TRBJ1-3; D unresolved. The sequence came from a man aged 35 to 55 who had recovered from COVID-19. The CDR3 DNA sequence: TGTGCCAGCAGTTCCTTCGGAAACACCATATATTTT. This gives the protein CASSSFGNTIYF.